The present T cell receptor beta chain was sequenced within a study of pediatric ulcerative colitis. Study-level results: Two rectal CDR3 clonotypes occurred in all ulcerative colitis patients. Rectal repertoires separated controls, mild-moderate and acute severe colitis.

Using immunoSEQ multiplex PCR, the repertoire was profiled, and TCRdb retains in-frame clones only, with some absent. In the table there are tens of thousands of clones, 87% of which are singletons. Remarks on this clone: The antigen remains unidentified.

The ends lost 7 bases at V and 5 bases at J; junction bases unmatched: 5. This CDR3 has 13 amino acids. CDR1 is GTSNPN, CDR2 SVGIG, per germline (reference sequence). Material for sequencing was blood. This TCR was sampled from a boy aged 5-17 years who was a control in a study of pediatric ulcerative colitis. This chain connects TRBV30 to TRBJ1-5; 10 bases are shared with TRBD1. The CDR3 sequence is CAYRQGADQPQHF. In DNA form, the CDR3 reads TGTGCCTATCGACAGGGGGCGGATCAGCCCCAGCATTTT.